The clone carrying this TCR beta chain showed up just a few times. Its antigen remains unknown. The CDR3 totals 15 residues. Germline V gene lookup returns CDR1 SGDLS and CDR2 YYNGEE. V dropped 0 bases and J dropped 1; count of bases not matched to a gene: 0. Profiling relied on immunoSEQ multiplex PCR, and the TCRdb table lists in-frame clones only, not all of them. The sample includes fewer than 9,000 clones, roughly half seen only once; the top ten take 3% to 4%. The data originate from a study of T cells in localized non-small cell lung cancer. Overall study findings and caveats: A higher density of T cells in blood coincided with extended overall survival.

The clonotype comes from a man between 35 and 75 years old with stage I lung adenocarcinoma. The rearrangement links TRBV9 to TRBJ2-2; TRBD2 aligns across 7 bases. The sequencing used lymph node tissue, collected before any cancer treatment. CDR3 amino acids: CASSVASGNTGELFF. The CDR3 DNA reads as TGTGCCAGCAGCGTAGCTAGCGGGAACACCGGGGAGCTGTTTTTT.